This T cell receptor (beta chain) was captured by sequencing in a study of a mutant IDH1 vaccine in newly diagnosed glioma. Study-wide results and limits: Among patients, around 95% showed immune responses induced by the vaccine.

This clone was counted between two and nine times. Its antigen is currently unknown. Sequenced by immunoSEQ multiplex PCR; TCRdb stores in-frame clones only, minus some. Here the sample spans 8,500 to 14,000 clones, around 82% being singletons. The germline gives CDR1 MRHNA, CDR2 SNTAGT. The CDR3 contains 15 residues. Unmatched junction bases numbered 7, after V lost 4 bases and J lost 3 bases. The time point is: week 47, end of study. With topical imiquimod, each dose of the vaccine consisted of 300 ug of mutant IDH1 20-mer peptide. The clonotype originates from a man younger than 45 with glioma. This sequence joins TRBV6-4 and TRBJ1-1, with 8 bases identical to TRBD1. Sequenced material: PBMCs, taken from a glioma patient whose treatment included an IDH1 peptide vaccine. For the CDR3, the DNA is TGTGCCAGCAGTGCCAGACAGGGGTTGGACACTGAAGCTTTCTTT. It translates to CASSARQGLDTEAFF.